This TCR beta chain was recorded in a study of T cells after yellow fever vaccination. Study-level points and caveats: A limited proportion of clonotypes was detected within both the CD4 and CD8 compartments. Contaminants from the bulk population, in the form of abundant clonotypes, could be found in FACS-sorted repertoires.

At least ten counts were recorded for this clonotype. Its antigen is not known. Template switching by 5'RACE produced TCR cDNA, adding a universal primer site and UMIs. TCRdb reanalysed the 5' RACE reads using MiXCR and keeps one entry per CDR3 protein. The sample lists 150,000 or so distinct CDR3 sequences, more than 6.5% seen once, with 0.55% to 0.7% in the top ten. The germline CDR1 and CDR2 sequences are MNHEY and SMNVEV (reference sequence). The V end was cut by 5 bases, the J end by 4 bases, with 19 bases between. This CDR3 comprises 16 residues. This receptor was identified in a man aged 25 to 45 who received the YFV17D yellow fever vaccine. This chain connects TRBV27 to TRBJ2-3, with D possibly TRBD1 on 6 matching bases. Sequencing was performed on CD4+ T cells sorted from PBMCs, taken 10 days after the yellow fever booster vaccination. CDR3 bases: TGTGCCAGCAGTCCCTATACCGGTGAGGGGGCAGATACGCAGTATTTT. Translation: CASSPYTGEGADTQYF.